This TCR beta chain comes out of a study of cytotoxic CD8 clonotypes in ibrutinib-treated CLL. This CDR3 has 14 residues. Germline V lookup: CDR1 SEHNR, CDR2 FQNEAQ (reference sequence). The junction had 2 bases not matched to a gene; V was cut back by 2 bases and J by 4 bases. Only in-frame clones appear in the TCRdb table, and some are missing; sequencing was by immunoSEQ multiplex PCR. The table has around 160,000 clones, about four fifths seen once. The rearrangement joins TRBV7-9 to TRBJ2-1; 7 bases map to TRBD1. The receptor's source is a human donor with chronic lymphocytic leukemia. The sequenced sample was PBMCs, obtained after 12 months of ibrutinib treatment. This chain's CDR3 is CASSLKGQYNEQFF. The CDR3 DNA is TGTGCCAGCAGCTTAAAGGGACAGTACAATGAGCAGTTCTTC.